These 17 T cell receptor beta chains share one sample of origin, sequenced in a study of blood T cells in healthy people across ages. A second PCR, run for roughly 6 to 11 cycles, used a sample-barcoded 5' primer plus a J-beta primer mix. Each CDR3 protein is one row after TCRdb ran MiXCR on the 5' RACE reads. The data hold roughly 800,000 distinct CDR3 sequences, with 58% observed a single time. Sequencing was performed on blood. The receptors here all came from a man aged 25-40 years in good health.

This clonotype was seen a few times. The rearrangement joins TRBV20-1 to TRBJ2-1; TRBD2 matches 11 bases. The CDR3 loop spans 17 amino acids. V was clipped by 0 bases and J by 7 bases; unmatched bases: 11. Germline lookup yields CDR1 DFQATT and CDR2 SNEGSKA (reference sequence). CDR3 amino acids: CSARDLGLAGGLNEQFF. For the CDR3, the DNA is TGCAGTGCTAGAGATCTCGGATTAGCGGGAGGGTTAAATGAGCAGTTCTTC.

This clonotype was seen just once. CDR3 in amino acids: CASSQEPRQGAYEQYF. CDR3 nucleotide sequence: TGCGCCAGCAGCCAAGAACCTAGACAGGGGGCCTACGAGCAGTACTTC. The chain recombines TRBV4-3 with TRBJ2-5; 9 nucleotides agree with TRBD1. The DNA end is more similar to TRBJ2-7, so the J call may be wrong. CDR3 length equals 16 residues. The germline gives CDR1 LGHNA, CDR2 YSLEER.

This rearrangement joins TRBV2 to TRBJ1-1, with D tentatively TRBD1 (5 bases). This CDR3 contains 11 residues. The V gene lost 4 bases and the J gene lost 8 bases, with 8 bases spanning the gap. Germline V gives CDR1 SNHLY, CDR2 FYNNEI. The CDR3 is CASSGRGEAFF. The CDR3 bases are TGTGCCAGCAGTGGGCGGGGGGAAGCTTTCTTT.

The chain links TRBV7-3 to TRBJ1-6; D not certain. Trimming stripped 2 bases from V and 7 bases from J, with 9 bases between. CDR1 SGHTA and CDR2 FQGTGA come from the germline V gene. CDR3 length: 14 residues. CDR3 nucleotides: TGTGCCAGCAGCTTATCGGTCGGGAATTCACCCCTCCACTTT. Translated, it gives CASSLSVGNSPLHF.

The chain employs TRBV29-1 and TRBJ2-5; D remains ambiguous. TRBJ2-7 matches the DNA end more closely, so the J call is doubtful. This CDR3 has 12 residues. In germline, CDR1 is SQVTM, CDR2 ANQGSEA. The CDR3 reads CSVEALMNEQYF. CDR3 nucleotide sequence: TGCAGCGTTGAGGCGCTGATGAACGAGCAGTACTTC.

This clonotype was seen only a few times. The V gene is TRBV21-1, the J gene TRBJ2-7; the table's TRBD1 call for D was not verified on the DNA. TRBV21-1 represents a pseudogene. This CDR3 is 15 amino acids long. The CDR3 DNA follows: TGTGCCAGCAGCCTCCTCCGGGGGACAGGGGACGAGCAGTACTTC. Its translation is CASSLLRGTGDEQYF.

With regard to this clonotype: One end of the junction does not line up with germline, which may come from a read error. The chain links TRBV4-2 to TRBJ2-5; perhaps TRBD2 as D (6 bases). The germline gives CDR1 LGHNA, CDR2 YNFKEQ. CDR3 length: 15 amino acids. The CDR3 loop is CVSSQPTGVLETQYF. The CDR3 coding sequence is TGTGTCAGCAGCCAACCAACGGGGGTGTTGGAGACCCAGTACTTC.

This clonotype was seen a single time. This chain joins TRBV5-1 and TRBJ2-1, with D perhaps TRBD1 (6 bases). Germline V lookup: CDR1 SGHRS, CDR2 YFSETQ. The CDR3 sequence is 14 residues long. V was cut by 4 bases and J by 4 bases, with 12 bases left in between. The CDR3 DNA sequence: TGCGCCAGCAGCACTTCTAGGGGGTACAATGAGCAGTTCTTC. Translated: CASSTSRGYNEQFF.

This chain's CDR3 is CSYRASYEQYF. The CDR3 DNA reads as TGCAGCTATAGGGCCTCCTACGAGCAGTACTTC. The chain combines TRBV29-1 with TRBJ2-7; D gene uncertain. Trimming took 8 bases from V and 0 from J, leaving 8 bases between them. CDR3 length equals 11 residues. Germline CDR1 and CDR2: SQVTM and ANQGSEA.

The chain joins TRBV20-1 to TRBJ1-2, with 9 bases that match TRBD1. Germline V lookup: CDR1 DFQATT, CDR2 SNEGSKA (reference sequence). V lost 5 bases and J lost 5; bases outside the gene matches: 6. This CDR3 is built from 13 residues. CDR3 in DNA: TGCAGTGCTCGGGACAGGGATTGGTATGGCTACACCTTC. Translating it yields CSARDRDWYGYTF.

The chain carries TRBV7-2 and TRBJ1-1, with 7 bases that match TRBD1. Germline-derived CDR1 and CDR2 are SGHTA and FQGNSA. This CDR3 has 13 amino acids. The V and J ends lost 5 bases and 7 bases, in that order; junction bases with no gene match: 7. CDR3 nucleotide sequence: TGTGCCAGCAGCGCAGGGACAGTGGGTGAAGCTTTCTTT. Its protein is CASSAGTVGEAFF.

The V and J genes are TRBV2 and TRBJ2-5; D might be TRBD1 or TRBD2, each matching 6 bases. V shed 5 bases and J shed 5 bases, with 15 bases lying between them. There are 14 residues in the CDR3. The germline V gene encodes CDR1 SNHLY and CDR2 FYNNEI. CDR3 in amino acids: CASSYVGGAETQYF. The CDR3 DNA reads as TGTGCCAGCAGTTATGTGGGGGGCGCGGAGACCCAGTACTTC.

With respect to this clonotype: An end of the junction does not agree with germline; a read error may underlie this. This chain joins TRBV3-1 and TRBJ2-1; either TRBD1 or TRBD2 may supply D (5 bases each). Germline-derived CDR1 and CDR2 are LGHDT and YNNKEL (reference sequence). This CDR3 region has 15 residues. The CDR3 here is CASSQDGGSYSEQFF. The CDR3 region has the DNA TGTGCCAGCAGCCAAGATGGGGGTTCCTACAGTGAGCAGTTCTTC.

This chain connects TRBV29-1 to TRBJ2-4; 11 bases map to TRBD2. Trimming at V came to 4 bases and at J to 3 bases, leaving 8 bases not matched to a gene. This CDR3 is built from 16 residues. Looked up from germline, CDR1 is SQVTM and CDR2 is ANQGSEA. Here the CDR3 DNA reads TGCAGCGTTGGGATAGCGGGGGGGTTAGGCAAAAACATTCAGTACTTC. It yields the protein CSVGIAGGLGKNIQYF. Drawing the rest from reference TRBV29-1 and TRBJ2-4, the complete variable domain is SAVISQKPSRDICQRGTSLTIQCQVDSQVTMMFWYRQQPGQSLTLIATANQGSEATYESGFVIDKFPISRPNLTFSTLTVSNMSPEDSSIYLCSVGIAGGLGKNIQYFGAGTRLSVL.

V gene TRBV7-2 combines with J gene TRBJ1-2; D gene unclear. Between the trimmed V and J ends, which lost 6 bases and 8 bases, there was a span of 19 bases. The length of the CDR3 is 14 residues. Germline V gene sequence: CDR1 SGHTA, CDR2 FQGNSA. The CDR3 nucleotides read TGTGCCAGCAGTCCGCTGGGGAGGGTGATAGGCTACACCTTC. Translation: CASSPLGRVIGYTF. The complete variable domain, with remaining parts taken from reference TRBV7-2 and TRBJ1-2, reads GAGVSQSPSNKVTEKGKDVELRCDPISGHTALYWYRQSLGQGLEFLIYFQGNSAPDKSGLPSDRFSAERTGGSVSTLTIQRTQQEDSAVYLCASSPLGRVIGYTFGSGTRLTVV.

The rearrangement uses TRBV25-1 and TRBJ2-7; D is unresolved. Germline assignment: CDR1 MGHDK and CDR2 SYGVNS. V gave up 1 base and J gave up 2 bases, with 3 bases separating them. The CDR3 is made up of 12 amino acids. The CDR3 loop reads CASSESPYEQYF. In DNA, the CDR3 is TGTGCCAGCAGTGAATCCCCCTACGAGCAGTACTTC.

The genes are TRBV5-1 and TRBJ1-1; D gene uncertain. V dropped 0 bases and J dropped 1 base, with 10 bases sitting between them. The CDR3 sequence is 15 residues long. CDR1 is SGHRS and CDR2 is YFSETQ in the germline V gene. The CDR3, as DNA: TGCGCCAGCAGCTTGGATCTTTCGGGGAACACTGAAGCTTTCTTT. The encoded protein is CASSLDLSGNTEAFF.